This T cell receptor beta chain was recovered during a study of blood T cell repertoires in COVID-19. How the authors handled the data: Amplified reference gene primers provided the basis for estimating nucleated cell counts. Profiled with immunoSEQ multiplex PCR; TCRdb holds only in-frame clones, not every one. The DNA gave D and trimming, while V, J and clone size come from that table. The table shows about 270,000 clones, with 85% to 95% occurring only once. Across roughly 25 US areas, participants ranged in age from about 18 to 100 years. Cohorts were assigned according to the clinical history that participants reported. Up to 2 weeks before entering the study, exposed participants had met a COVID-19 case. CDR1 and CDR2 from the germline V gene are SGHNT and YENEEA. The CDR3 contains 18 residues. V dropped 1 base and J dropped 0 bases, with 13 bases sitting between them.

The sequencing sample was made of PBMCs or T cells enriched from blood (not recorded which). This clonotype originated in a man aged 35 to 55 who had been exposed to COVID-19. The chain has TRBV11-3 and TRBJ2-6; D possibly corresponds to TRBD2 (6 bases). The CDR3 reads CASSLGGTASSGANVLTF. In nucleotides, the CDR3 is TGTGCCAGCAGCTTAGGCGGGACCGCAAGCTCTGGGGCCAACGTCCTGACTTTC.